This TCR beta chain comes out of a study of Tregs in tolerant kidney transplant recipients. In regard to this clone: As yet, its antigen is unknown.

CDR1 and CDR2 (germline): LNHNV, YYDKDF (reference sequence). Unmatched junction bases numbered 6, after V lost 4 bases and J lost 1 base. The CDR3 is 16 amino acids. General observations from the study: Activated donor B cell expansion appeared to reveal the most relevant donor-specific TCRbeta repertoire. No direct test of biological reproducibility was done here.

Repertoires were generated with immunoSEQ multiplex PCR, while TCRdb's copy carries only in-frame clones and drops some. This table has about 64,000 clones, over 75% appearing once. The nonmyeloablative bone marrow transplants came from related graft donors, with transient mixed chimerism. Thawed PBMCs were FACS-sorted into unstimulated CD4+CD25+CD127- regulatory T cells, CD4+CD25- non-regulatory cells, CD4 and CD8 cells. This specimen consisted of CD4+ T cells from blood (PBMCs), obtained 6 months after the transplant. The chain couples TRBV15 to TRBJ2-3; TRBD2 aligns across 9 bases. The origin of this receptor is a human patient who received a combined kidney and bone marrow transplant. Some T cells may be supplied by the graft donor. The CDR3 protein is CATSIASGVGTDTQYF. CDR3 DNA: TGTGCCACCAGCATAGCTAGCGGGGTAGGCACAGATACGCAGTATTTT.